Following are 18 T cell receptor beta chains from one sample sequenced in a study of T cells in Graves' hyperthyroidism and ophthalmopathy. The investigators amplified TCR beta CDR3 regions from RNA transcripts. When the TCR CDR3 underwent first-round RT-PCR, the HTBI primer set was used. TCRdb re-called the multiplex PCR reads with MiXCR, one entry per CDR3 protein. The table has over 400,000 distinct CDR3 sequences, under 25% seen once. The sequenced material came from blood. The receptors derive from a woman in her 70s with Graves' ophthalmopathy.

The chain recombines TRBV15 with TRBJ1-1; D gene uncertain. The CDR3 covers 17 residues. Trimming took 0 bases from V and 0 from J, leaving 14 bases between them. Germline V lookup: CDR1 LNHNV, CDR2 YYDKDF (reference sequence). The CDR3 DNA follows: TGTGCCACCAGCAGAGATTTAAGTGCATTTATGAACACTGAAGCTTTCTTT. Translation gives CATSRDLSAFMNTEAFF.

This clonotype showed up many times. The chain uses TRBV30 and TRBJ1-2; D is unclear. The CDR3 is made up of 11 amino acids. Germline assignment: CDR1 GTSNPN and CDR2 SVGIG (reference sequence). V was trimmed by 2 bases and J by 1 base, leaving 2 bases between them. CDR3 nucleotides: TGTGCCTGGAGTAGTAACTATGGCTACACCTTC. Residues: CAWSSNYGYTF.

This clonotype was detected only a few times. The chain carries TRBV9 and TRBJ1-2, with 10 bases identical to TRBD1. The length of the CDR3 is 17 residues. Unmatched junction bases numbered 9, after V lost 0 bases and J lost 4 bases. Germline assignment: CDR1 SGDLS and CDR2 YYNGEE. CDR3 sequence reads: CASSVAPVGQGLYGYTF. The CDR3 DNA is TGTGCCAGCAGCGTAGCCCCGGTGGGACAGGGGCTCTATGGCTACACCTTC.

The rearrangement uses TRBV7-9 and TRBJ2-7; 9 nucleotides agree with TRBD2. V lost 8 bases and J lost 0; bases outside the gene matches: 5. CDR1 is SEHNR, CDR2 FQNEAQ, per germline (reference sequence). This CDR3 has 14 residues. The CDR3 reads CASGPTSGSYEQYF. Written as DNA, the CDR3 is TGTGCCAGCGGACCGACTAGCGGCTCCTACGAGCAGTACTTC.

This chain links TRBV5-1 with TRBJ2-5; TRBD2 aligns across 11 bases. Germline CDR1 is SGHRS and CDR2 is YFSETQ. The CDR3 length is 17 residues. Trimming removed 0 bases from V and 5 bases from J; junction bases left unmatched: 9. The CDR3 DNA is TGCGCCAGCAGCTTGGGTCTACTAGCGGGAGCAGGGGAGACCCAGTACTTC. Amino acids: CASSLGLLAGAGETQYF.

V gene TRBV5-1 combines with J gene TRBJ2-5; TRBD2 might be the D (5 bases). Trimming removed 1 base from V and 5 bases from J, with 12 bases in between. The length of the CDR3 is 14 residues. Germline V gives CDR1 SGHRS, CDR2 YFSETQ. For the CDR3, the DNA is TGCGCCAGCAGCTTGCCCACCTCGGGGGAGACCCAGTACTTC. It encodes CASSLPTSGETQYF.

This clonotype has more than one count but fewer than ten. V and J are TRBV6-2 or TRBV6-3 and TRBJ2-7, with D perhaps being TRBD1 or TRBD2 (7 bases each). The CDR3 extends over 15 amino acids. V was cut by 2 bases and J by 2 bases, with 13 bases left in between. The germline CDR1 and CDR2 sequences are MNHEY and SVGEGT. Written as DNA, the CDR3 is TGTGCCAGCAGTTACGCCCCAGGGGGGGCCTACGAGCAGTACTTC. This sequence encodes CASSYAPGGAYEQYF.

This clonotype was counted a few times. V usage is TRBV28 and J usage is TRBJ2-7; D gene unclear. Trimming removed 2 bases from V and 6 bases from J, with 8 bases in between. The CDR3 totals 12 residues. Germline V CDR1 and CDR2: MDHEN, SYDVKM. CDR3 amino acids: CASSLDKGEQYF. In DNA form, the CDR3 reads TGTGCCAGCAGTTTAGATAAAGGCGAGCAGTACTTC.

This clonotype has just a few counts. The chain has TRBV27 and TRBJ1-6; D remains unclear. With 3 bases removed from V and 7 bases from J, the gap between germline ends came to 10 bases. The CDR3 has 14 amino acids. CDR1 MNHEY and CDR2 SMNVEV come from the germline V gene (reference sequence). CDR3 DNA sequence: TGTGCCAGCAGTTTGTGGTTAGGCAATTCACCCCTCCACTTT. Protein product: CASSLWLGNSPLHF.

In this sample, this clonotype turned up many times. V usage is TRBV2 and J usage is TRBJ2-7, with D tentatively TRBD2 (5 bases). Germline values: CDR1 SNHLY, CDR2 FYNNEI. The CDR3 runs to 12 residues. Deletions cut 7 bases from V and 6 bases from J, with 13 bases between. In DNA, the CDR3 is TGTGCCAGCACCGAGGGCGGCCGCGAGCAGTACTTC. Amino acid sequence: CASTEGGREQYF.

This clonotype turned up a few times. The chain uses TRBV5-1 and TRBJ1-6; D is unclear. The CDR3 totals 15 residues. Germline V gene lookup returns CDR1 SGHRS and CDR2 YFSETQ. V gave up 0 bases and J gave up 4 bases, with 8 bases separating them. This CDR3 is CASSLEQLYNSPLHF. In nucleotides, the CDR3 is TGCGCCAGCAGCTTGGAACAGCTTTATAATTCACCCCTCCACTTT.

The chain joins TRBV20-1 to TRBJ1-5, with a weak D call TRBD1 (6 bases). Germline loops: CDR1 DFQATT, CDR2 SNEGSKA (reference sequence). The CDR3 loop spans 13 amino acids. The V end was cut by 3 bases, the J end by 9 bases, with 15 bases between. DNA of the CDR3: TGCAGTGCTAGTCTGGGACAAAAATGGCCCCAGCATTTT. It codes for CSASLGQKWPQHF.

The chain joins TRBV10-3 to TRBJ1-5, with D hard to call. Germline loops: CDR1 ENHRY, CDR2 SYGVKD. V lost 4 bases and J 4 bases, leaving 11 bases between the germline ends. This CDR3 contains 14 residues. The CDR3 DNA reads as TGTGCCATCAGTGTGGAGCTTGCTAATCAGCCCCAGCATTTT. It yields the protein CAISVELANQPQHF.

This clonotype was seen more than once but under ten times. The genes are TRBV6-1 and TRBJ2-7; D is unresolved. The CDR3 has 15 amino acids. The V end was cut by 5 bases, the J end by 2 bases, with 16 bases between. Germline V gene sequence: CDR1 MNHNS, CDR2 SASEGT. In DNA form, the CDR3 reads TGTGCCAGCAGTACCCCGGTGAGGAATCCCTACGAGCAGTACTTC. It codes for CASSTPVRNPYEQYF.

V and J are TRBV6-2 or TRBV6-3 and TRBJ1-5; D gene unclear. CDR1 is MNHEY and CDR2 is SVGEGT in the germline V gene. The CDR3 spans 14 residues. V lost 4 bases and J lost 2, with 9 bases in between. For the CDR3, the DNA is TGTGCCAGCAGTTTTTGGCAAGGCAATCAGCCCCAGCATTTT. This translates into CASSFWQGNQPQHF.

The V and J genes are TRBV5-1 and TRBJ2-2; D not resolved. Germline CDR1 is SGHRS and CDR2 is YFSETQ. The V end was cut by 4 bases, the J end by 3 bases, with 7 bases between. This CDR3 has 13 amino acids. The CDR3 sequence is CASSDGYTGELFF. The CDR3 DNA sequence: TGCGCCAGCAGCGACGGATACACCGGGGAGCTGTTTTTT.

Only a few counts were recorded for this clonotype. The chain uses TRBV6-7 and TRBJ2-1; TRBD2 might be the D (5 bases). TRBV6-7 is an ORF; its function is uncertain. The CDR3 loop spans 15 amino acids. With 4 bases removed from V and 5 bases from J, the gap between germline ends came to 15 bases. In nucleotides, the CDR3 is TGTGCCAGCAGTTCCTATGGGCGGAGGCACAATGAGCAGTTCTTC. It translates to CASSSYGRRHNEQFF.

This clonotype was seen a handful of times. This chain links TRBV20-1 with TRBJ2-7, with D perhaps matching TRBD1 or TRBD2 (5 bases each). Germline values: CDR1 DFQATT, CDR2 SNEGSKA (reference sequence). The CDR3 is 12 amino acids. V shed 7 bases and J shed 5 bases, with 15 bases lying between them. Here the CDR3 reads CSEGQGPNEQYF. CDR3 DNA sequence: TGCAGTGAGGGGCAGGGACCCAACGAGCAGTACTTC.